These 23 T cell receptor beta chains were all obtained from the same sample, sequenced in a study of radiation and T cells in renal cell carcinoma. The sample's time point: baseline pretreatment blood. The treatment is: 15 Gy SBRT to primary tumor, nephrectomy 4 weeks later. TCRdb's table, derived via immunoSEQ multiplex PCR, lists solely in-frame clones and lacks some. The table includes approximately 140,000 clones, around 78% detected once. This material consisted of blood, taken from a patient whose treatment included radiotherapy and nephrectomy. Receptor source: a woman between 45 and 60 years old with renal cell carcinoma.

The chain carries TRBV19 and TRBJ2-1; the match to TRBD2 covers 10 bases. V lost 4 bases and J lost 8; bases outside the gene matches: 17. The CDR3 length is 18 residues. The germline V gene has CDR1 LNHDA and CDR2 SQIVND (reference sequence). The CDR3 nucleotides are TGTGCCAGTAGTACGATACCAAAGCGGGGGGGAGGAGGTTATGAGCAGTTCTTC. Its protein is CASSTIPKRGGGGYEQFF. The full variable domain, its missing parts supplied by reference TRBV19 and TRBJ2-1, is DGGITQSPKYLFRKEGQNVTLSCEQNLNHDAMYWYRQDPGQGLRLIYYSQIVNDFQKGDIAEGYSVSREKKESFPLTVTSAQKNPTAFYLCASSTIPKRGGGGYEQFFGPGTRLTVL.

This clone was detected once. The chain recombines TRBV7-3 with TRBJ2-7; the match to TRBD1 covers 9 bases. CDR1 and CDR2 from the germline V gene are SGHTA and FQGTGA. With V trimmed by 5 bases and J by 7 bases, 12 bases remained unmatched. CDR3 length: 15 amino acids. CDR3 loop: CASSSAGTGFKEQYF. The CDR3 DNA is TGTGCCAGCAGCAGTGCCGGGACAGGGTTCAAAGAGCAGTACTTC.

CDR3 loop: CASSLGTVSGNTIYF. As DNA, the CDR3 is TGTGCCAGCAGCCTCGGGACAGTCTCTGGAAACACCATATATTTT. The genes are TRBV5-6 and TRBJ1-3, with 7 bases lining up with TRBD1. V dropped 4 bases and J dropped 0; count of bases not matched to a gene: 4. The CDR3 length is 15 residues. Per germline, CDR1 SGHDT and CDR2 YYEEEE.

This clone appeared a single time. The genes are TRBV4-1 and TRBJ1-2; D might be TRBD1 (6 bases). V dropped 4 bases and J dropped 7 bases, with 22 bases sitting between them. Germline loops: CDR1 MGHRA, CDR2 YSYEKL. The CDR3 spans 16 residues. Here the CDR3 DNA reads TGCGCCAGCAGCCCATACTTTTTACAGGGTCTTGGTGGCTACACCTTC. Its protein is CASSPYFLQGLGGYTF.

The CDR3 bases are TGTGCCAGCAGCTTGCAGGGAATGGAGACCCAGTACTTC. Translating gives CASSLQGMETQYF. This chain uses TRBV5-6 with TRBJ2-5; D may be TRBD1 (5 bases). CDR1 SGHDT and CDR2 YYEEEE come from the germline V gene. Trimming took 1 base from V and 5 from J, leaving 9 bases between them. The CDR3 length is 13 residues.

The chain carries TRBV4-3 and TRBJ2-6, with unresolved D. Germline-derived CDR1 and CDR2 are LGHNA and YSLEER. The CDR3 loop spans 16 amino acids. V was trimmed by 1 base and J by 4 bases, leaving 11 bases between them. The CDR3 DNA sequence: TGCGCCAGCAGCCAAGCATGGGATTCCGGGGCCAACGTCCTGACTTTC. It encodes CASSQAWDSGANVLTF.

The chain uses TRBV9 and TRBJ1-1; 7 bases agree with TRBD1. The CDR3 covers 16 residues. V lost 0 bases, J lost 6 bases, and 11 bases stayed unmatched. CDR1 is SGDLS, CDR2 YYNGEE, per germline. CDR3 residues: CASSVERDSSISEAFF. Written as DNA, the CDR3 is TGTGCCAGCAGCGTAGAGAGGGACAGTTCAATATCTGAAGCTTTCTTT.

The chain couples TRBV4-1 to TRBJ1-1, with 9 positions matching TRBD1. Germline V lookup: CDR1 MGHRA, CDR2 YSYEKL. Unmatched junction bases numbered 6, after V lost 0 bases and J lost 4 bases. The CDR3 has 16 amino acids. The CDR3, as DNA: TGCGCCAGCAGCCAAGAACGGACGACAGGGGGCACTGAAGCTTTCTTT. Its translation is CASSQERTTGGTEAFF.

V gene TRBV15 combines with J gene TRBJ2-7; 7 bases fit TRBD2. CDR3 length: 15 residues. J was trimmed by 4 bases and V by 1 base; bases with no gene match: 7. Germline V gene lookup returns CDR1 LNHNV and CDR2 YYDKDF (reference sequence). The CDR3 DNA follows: TGTGCCACCAGCAGAGTGGGCGGGAGATCGTACGAGCAGTACTTC. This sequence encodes CATSRVGGRSYEQYF.

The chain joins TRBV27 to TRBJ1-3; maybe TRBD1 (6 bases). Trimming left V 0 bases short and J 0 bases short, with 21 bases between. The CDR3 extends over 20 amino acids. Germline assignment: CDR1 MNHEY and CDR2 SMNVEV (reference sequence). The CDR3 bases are TGTGCCAGCAGTTTATCAACTCGGGACAAAAAATCCAGCTCTGGAAACACCATATATTTT. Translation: CASSLSTRDKKSSSGNTIYF.

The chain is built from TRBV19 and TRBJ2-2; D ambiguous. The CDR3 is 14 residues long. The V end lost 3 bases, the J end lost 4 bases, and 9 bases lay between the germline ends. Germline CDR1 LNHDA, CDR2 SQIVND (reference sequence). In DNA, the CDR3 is TGTGCCAGTAGTATCATCGTCACCACCGGGGAGCTGTTTTTT. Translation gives CASSIIVTTGELFF.

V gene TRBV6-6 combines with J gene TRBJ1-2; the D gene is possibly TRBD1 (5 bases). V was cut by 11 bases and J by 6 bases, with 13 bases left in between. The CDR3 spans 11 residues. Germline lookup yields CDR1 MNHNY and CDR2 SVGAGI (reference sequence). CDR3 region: CAGSGTDGYTF. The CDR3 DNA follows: TGTGCCGGTTCCGGGACGGATGGCTACACCTTC.

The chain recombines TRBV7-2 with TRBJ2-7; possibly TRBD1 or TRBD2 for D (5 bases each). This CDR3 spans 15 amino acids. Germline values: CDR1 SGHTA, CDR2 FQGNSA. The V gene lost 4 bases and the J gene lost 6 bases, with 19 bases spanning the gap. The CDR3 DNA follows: TGTGCCAGCAGCTCCTCCGGGACGATACCCCGCGAGCAGTACTTC. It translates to CASSSSGTIPREQYF. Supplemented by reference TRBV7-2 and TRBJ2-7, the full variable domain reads GAGVSQSPSNKVTEKGKDVELRCDPISGHTALYWYRQSLGQGLEFLIYFQGNSAPDKSGLPSDRFSAERTGGSVSTLTIQRTQQEDSAVYLCASSSSGTIPREQYFGPGTRLTVT.

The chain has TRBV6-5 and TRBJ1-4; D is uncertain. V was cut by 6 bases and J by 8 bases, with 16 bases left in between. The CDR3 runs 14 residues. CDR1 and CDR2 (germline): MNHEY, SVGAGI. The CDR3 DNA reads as TGTGCCAGCAGCGGAACGAGTGGCGCAGAAAAACTGTTTTTT. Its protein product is CASSGTSGAEKLFF.

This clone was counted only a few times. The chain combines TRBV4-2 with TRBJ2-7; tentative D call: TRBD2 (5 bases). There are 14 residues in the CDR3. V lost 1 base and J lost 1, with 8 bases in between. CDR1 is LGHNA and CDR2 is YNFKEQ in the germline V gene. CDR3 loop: CASSQGGGSYEQYF. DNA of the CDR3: TGTGCCAGCAGCCAAGGCGGCGGGTCCTACGAGCAGTACTTC.

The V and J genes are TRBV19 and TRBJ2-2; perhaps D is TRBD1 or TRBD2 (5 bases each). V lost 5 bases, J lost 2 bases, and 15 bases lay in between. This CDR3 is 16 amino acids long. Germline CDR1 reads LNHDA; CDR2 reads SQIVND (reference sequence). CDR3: CASSEPGRTNTGELFF. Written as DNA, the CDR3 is TGTGCCAGTAGTGAACCGGGACGGACTAACACCGGGGAGCTGTTTTTT.

The CDR3 DNA is TGCGCCAGCAGCTCTTCGACCTCCCCCCTAGGGACGGCGAACACTGAAGCTTTCTTT. Translated: CASSSSTSPLGTANTEAFF. This sequence joins TRBV5-1 and TRBJ1-1, with a tentative D call TRBD1 (5 bases). In germline, CDR1 is SGHRS, CDR2 YFSETQ. The CDR3 contains 19 residues. Trimming stripped 3 bases from V and 1 base from J, with 25 bases between.

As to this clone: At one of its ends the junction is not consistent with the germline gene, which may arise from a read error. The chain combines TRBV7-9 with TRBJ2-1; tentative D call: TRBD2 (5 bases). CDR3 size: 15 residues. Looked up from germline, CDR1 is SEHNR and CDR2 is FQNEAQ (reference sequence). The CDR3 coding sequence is TGTGCCAGCAGTTTAGGTGGAGGTGACCACAATGAGCAGTTCTTC. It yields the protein CASSLGGGDHNEQFF.

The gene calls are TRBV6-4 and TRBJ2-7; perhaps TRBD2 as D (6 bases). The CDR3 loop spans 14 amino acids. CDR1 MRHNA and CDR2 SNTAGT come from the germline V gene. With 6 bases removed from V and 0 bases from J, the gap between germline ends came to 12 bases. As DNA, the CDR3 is TGTGCCAGCAGCCTAGCGAATTACTCCTACGAGCAGTACTTC. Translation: CASSLANYSYEQYF.

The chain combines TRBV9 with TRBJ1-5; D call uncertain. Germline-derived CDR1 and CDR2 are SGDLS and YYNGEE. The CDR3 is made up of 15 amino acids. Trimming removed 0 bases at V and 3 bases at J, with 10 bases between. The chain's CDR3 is CASSVGLGSNQPQHF. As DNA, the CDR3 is TGTGCCAGCAGCGTAGGTCTGGGTTCCAATCAGCCCCAGCATTTT.

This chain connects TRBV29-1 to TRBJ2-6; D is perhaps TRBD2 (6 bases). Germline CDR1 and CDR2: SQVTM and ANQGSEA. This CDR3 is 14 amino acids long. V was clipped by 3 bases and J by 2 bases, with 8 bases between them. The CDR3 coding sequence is TGCAGCGTTGATGGAGGGGCTGGGGCCAACGTCCTGACTTTC. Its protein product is CSVDGGAGANVLTF. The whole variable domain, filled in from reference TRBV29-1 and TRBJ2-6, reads SAVISQKPSRDICQRGTSLTIQCQVDSQVTMMFWYRQQPGQSLTLIATANQGSEATYESGFVIDKFPISRPNLTFSTLTVSNMSPEDSSIYLCSVDGGAGANVLTFGAGSRLTVL.

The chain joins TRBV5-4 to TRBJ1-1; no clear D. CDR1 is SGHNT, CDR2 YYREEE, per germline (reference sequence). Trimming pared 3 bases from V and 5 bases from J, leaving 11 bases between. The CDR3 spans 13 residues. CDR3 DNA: TGTGCCAGCAGCTCCCCTGTTATGACTGAAGCTTTCTTT. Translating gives CASSSPVMTEAFF. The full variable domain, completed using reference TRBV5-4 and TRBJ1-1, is ETGVTQSPTHLIKTRGQQVTLRCSSQSGHNTVSWYQQALGQGPQFIFQYYREEENGRGNFPPRFSGLQFPNYSSELNVNALELDDSALYLCASSSPVMTEAFFGQGTRLTVV.

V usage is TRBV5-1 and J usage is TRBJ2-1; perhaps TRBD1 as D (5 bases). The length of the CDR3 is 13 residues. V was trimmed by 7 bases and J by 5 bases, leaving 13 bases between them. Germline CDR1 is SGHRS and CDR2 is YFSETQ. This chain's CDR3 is CASAKDINNEQFF. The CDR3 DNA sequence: TGCGCCAGCGCCAAGGACATAAACAATGAGCAGTTCTTC.